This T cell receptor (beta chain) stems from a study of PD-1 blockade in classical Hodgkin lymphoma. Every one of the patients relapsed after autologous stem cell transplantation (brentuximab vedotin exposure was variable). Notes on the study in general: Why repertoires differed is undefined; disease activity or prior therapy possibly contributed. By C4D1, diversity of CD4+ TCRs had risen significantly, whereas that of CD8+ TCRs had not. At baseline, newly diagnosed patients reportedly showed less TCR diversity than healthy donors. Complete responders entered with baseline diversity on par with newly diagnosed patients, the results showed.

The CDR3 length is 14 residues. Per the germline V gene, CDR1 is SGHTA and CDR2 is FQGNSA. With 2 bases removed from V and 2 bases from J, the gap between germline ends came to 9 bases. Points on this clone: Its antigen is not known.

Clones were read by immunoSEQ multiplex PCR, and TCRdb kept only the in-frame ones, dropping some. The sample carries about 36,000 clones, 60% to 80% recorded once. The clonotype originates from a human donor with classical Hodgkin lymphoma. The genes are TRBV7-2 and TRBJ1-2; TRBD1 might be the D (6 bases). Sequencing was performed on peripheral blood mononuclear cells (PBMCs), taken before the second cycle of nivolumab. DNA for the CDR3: TGTGCCAGCAGCTTAACAGGGTCAAACTATGGCTACACCTTC. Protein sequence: CASSLTGSNYGYTF.